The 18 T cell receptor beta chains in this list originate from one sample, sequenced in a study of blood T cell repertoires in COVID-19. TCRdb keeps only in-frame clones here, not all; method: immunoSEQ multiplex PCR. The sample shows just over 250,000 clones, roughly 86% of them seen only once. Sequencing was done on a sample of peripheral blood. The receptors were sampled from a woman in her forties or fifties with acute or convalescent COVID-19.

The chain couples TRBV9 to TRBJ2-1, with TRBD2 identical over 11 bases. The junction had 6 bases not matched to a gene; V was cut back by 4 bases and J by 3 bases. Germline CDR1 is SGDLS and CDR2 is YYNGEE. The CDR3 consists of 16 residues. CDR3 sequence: CASSPRGLAGYNEQFF. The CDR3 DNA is TGTGCCAGCAGCCCACGAGGACTAGCGGGCTACAATGAGCAGTTCTTC.

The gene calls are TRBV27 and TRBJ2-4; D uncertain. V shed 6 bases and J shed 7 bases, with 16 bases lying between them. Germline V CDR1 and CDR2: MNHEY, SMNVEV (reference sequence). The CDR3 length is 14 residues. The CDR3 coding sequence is TGTGCCAGCAGCCCCACTTGGTCCACTAACATTCAGTACTTC. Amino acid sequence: CASSPTWSTNIQYF.

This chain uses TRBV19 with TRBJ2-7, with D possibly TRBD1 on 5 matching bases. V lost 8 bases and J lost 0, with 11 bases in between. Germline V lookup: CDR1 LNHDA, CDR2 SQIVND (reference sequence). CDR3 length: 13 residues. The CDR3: CASQGFNSYEQYF. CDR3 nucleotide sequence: TGTGCCAGTCAGGGTTTTAACTCCTACGAGCAGTACTTC.

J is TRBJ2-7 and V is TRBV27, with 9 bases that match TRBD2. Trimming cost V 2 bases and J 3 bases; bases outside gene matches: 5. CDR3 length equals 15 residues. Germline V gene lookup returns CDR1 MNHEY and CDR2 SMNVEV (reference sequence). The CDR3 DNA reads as TGTGCCAGCAGTTTACAGCTAGCGGGACTCTACGAGCAGTACTTC. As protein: CASSLQLAGLYEQYF.

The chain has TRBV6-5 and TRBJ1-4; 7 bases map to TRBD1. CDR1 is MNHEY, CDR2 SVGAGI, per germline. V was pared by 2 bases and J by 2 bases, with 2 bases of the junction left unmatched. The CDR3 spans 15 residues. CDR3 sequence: CASSYTTGTNEKLFF. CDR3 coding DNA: TGTGCCAGCAGTTACACGACAGGGACTAATGAAAAACTGTTTTTT.

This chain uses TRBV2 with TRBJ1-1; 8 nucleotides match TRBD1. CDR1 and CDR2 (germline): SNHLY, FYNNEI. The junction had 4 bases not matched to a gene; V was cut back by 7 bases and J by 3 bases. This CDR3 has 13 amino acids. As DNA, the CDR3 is TGTGCCAGCATTACACAGGGGGACACTGAAGCTTTCTTT. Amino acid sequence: CASITQGDTEAFF. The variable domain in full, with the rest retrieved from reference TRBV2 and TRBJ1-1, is EPEVTQTPSHQVTQMGQEVILRCVPISNHLYFYWYRQILGQKVEFLVSFYNNEISEKSEIFDDQFSVERPDGSNFTLKIRSTKLEDSAMYFCASITQGDTEAFFGQGTRLTVV.

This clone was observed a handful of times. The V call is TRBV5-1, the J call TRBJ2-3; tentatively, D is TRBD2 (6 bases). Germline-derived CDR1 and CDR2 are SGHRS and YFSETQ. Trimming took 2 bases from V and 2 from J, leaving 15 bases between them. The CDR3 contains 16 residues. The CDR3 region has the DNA TGCGCCAGCAGCTTCGGCCTGGGGGGTTACACAGATACGCAGTATTTT. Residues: CASSFGLGGYTDTQYF.

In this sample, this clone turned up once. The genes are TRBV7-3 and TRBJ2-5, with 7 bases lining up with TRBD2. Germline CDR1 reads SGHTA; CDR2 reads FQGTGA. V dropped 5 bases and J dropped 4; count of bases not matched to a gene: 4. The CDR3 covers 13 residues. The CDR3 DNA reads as TGTGCCAGCAGCCGGGGGGTGAGAGAGACCCAGTACTTC. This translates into CASSRGVRETQYF.

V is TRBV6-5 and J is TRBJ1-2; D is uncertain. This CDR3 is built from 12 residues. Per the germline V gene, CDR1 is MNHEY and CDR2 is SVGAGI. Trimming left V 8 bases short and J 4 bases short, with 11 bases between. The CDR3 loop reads CASSDGGYGYTF. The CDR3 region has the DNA TGTGCCAGCTCCGACGGAGGCTATGGCTACACCTTC.

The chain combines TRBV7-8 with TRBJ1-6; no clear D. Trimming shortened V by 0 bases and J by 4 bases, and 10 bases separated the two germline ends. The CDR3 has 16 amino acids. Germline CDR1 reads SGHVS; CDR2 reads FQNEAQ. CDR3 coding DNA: TGTGCCAGCAGCTTAGCGCGGTCAGAGTATAATTCACCCCTCCACTTT. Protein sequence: CASSLARSEYNSPLHF.

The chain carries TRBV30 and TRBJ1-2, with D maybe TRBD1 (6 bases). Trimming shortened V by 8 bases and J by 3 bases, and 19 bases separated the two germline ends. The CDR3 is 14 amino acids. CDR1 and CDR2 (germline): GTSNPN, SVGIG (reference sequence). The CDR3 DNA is TGTGCCCGAGACCCGAGGGACACGGACTATGGCTACACCTTC. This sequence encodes CARDPRDTDYGYTF.

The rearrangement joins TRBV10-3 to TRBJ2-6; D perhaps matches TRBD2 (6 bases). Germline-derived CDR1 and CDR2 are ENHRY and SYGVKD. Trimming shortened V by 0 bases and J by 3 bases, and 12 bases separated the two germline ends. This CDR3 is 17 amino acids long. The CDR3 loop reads CAISESEGRSGANVLTF. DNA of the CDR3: TGTGCCATCAGTGAGTCGGAGGGGAGGAGTGGGGCCAACGTCCTGACTTTC.

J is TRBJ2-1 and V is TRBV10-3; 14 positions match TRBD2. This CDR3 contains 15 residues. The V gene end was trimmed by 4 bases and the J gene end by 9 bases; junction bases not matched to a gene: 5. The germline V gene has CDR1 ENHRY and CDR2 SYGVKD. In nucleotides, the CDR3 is TGTGCCATCAGTGGGACTAGCGGGAGGTCGGGTGAGCAGTTCTTC. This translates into CAISGTSGRSGEQFF.

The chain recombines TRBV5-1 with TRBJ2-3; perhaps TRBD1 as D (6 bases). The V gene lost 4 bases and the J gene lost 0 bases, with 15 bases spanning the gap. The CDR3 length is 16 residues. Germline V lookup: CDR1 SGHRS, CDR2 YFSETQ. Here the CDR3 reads CASSPRTVTSTDTQYF. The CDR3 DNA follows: TGCGCCAGCAGCCCGAGGACAGTCACTAGCACAGATACGCAGTATTTT.

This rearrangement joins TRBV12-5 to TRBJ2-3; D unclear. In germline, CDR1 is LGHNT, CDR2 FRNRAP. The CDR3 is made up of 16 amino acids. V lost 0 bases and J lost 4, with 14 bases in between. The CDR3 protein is CASGLVVVGASDTQYF. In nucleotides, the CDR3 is TGTGCTAGTGGTTTGGTAGTGGTGGGCGCGTCAGATACGCAGTATTTT. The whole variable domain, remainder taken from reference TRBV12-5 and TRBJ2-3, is DARVTQTPRHKVTEMGQEVTMRCQPILGHNTVFWYRQTMMQGLELLAYFRNRAPLDDSGMPKDRFSAEMPDATLATLKIQPSEPRDSAVYFCASGLVVVGASDTQYFGPGTRLTVL.

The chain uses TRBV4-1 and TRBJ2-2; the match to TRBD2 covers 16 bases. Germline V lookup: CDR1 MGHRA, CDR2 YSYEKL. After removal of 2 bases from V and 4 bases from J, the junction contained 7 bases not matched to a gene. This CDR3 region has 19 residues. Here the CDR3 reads CASSQPGLAGGIITGELFF. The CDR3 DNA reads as TGCGCCAGCAGCCAACCGGGACTAGCGGGAGGGATAATCACCGGGGAGCTGTTTTTT.

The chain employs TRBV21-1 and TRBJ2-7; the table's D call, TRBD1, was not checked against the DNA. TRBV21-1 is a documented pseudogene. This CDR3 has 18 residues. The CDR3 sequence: CASSKEGYRDQDCYEQYF. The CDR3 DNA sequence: TGTGCCAGCAGCAAAGAGGGATACAGGGACCAGGATTGCTACGAGCAGTACTTC.

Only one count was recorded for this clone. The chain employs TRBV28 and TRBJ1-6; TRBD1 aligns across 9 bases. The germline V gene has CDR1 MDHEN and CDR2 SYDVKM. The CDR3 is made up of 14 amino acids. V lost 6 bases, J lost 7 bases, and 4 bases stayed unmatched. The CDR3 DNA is TGTGCCAGCAGCACTGGACAGGGGAATTCACCCCTCCACTTT. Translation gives CASSTGQGNSPLHF. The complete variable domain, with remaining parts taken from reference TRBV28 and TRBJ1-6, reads DVKVTQSSRYLVKRTGEKVFLECVQDMDHENMFWYRQDPGLGLRLIYFSYDVKMKEKGDIPEGYSVSREKKERFSLILESASTNQTSMYLCASSTGQGNSPLHFGNGTRLTVT.